This T cell receptor (beta chain) appears in the sequencing data of a study of blood T cell repertoires in COVID-19. Whole-study context: The samples span acute and convalescent COVID-19 from the United States, Italy and Spain.

The CDR3 sequence is 14 residues long. V shed 2 bases and J shed 6 bases, with 13 bases lying between them. Germline-derived CDR1 and CDR2 are LNHDA and SQIVND (reference sequence). Each participant's cohort was designated according to participant-reported clinical history. Authors' processing steps: Amplification with reference gene primers provided the estimates of nucleated cell counts. The table came from immunoSEQ multiplex PCR; TCRdb's copy has only in-frame clones and leaves some out. The V and J calls and the clone size are those of that table, but D and trimming were determined from the DNA. Altogether more than 60,000 clones are present, 85% to 90% being singletons, with the ten largest covering around 10%.

Source material: PBMCs or T cells enriched from blood (not recorded which). The genes are TRBV19 and TRBJ1-1, with TRBD1 as a possible D gene (5 bases). This clonotype originated in a middle-aged woman who had recovered from COVID-19. This CDR3 reads CASSIKGRDSEAFF. For the CDR3, the DNA is TGTGCCAGTAGTATAAAGGGGCGGGATTCTGAAGCTTTCTTT.